This T cell receptor (beta chain) is drawn from a study of cytomegalovirus exposure and HLA in healthy donors. V shed 4 bases and J 4 bases; nucleotides not matched to a gene: 9. CDR1 SGHAT and CDR2 FQNNGV come from the germline V gene. The CDR3 is made up of 15 amino acids. PCR primers comprised 60 Vbeta and 13 Jbeta primers. Some clones are missing from TCRdb's copy, which holds only in-frame ones; the method was immunoSEQ multiplex PCR. The sample comprises tens of thousands of clones, 81% of which are singletons, and approximately 3% rests with the top ten. Healthy individuals who donated bone marrow served as the donors.

The gene calls are TRBV11-2 and TRBJ2-7; TRBD1 agrees at 8 bases. This TCR was recovered from a man aged 45-65 years in good health and CMV-seronegative. Material for sequencing was PBMCs. The CDR3 sequence is CASSYPGQALYEQYF. The CDR3 DNA reads as TGTGCCAGCAGCTACCCGGGACAGGCTTTATACGAGCAGTACTTC.